This is a list of T cell receptor beta chains from one sample in a study of shared clonotypes between healthy human individuals. Sequenced by immunoSEQ multiplex PCR; TCRdb stores in-frame clones only, minus some. The data hold around 1,900,000 clones, with 80% to 95% observed a single time. The sample consisted of naive CD8+ T cells from PBMCs. Source of these receptors: a man younger than 35 in good health. Some clones in this sample may be carry-over from other donors' samples. The CDR3 runs from the conserved cysteine through the conserved F or W. A D gene is named only where the DNA matches it firmly.

J | length | D | V | CDR3 | DNA
TRBJ2-1 | 17 | TRBD2 | TRBV5-6 | CASSFPGRVGKENEQFF | TGTGCCAGCAGCTTCCCCGGGAGGGTGGGAAAGGAGAATGAGCAGTTCTTC
TRBJ2-2 | 11 | . | TRBV6-5 | CATRFTGELFF | TGTGCCACCCGATTCACCGGGGAGCTGTTTTTT
TRBJ2-2 | 15 | . | TRBV7-9 | CASSLAGPNRGELFF | TGTGCCAGCAGCTTAGCGGGACCCAACCGGGGGGAGCTGTTTTTT
TRBJ2-7 | 15 | TRBD1 | TRBV7-9 | CASSSTRDRGYEQYF | TGTGCCAGCAGCTCCACCCGGGACAGGGGCTACGAGCAGTACTTC
TRBJ2-7 | 13 | . | TRBV6-6 | CASSYGYLYEQYF | TGTGCCAGCAGTTACGGCTACCTCTACGAGCAGTACTTC
TRBJ2-7 | 12 | . | TRBV27 | CASSSYSYEQYF | TGTGCCAGCAGTTCATACTCCTACGAGCAGTACTTC
TRBJ1-1 | 18 | TRBD1 | TRBV14 | CASSQVTLTDRGNTEAFF | TGTGCCAGCAGCCAAGTTACGTTGACTGACAGGGGGAACACTGAAGCTTTCTTT
TRBJ1-1 | 12 | . | TRBV7-9 | CASHTPGGEAFF | TGTGCCAGTCACACCCCCGGGGGTGAAGCTTTCTTT
TRBJ2-3 | 15 | TRBD2 | TRBV7-6 | CASSSLAPSTDTQYF | TGTGCCAGCAGCTCACTAGCGCCGAGCACAGATACGCAGTATTTT
TRBJ1-3 | 20 | . | TRBV14 | CASSQGIGTDDSGPGNTIYF | TGTGCCAGCAGCCAAGGGATCGGGACCGATGATTCCGGGCCTGGAAACACCATATATTTT
TRBJ2-1 | 16 | TRBD2 | TRBV19 | CASSPRAGGVYNEQFF | TGTGCCAGTAGTCCGCGAGCGGGAGGAGTCTACAATGAGCAGTTCTTC
TRBJ2-3 | 16 | . | TRBV11-2 | CASSDRMSGDADTQYF | TGTGCCAGCAGCGACCGAATGTCGGGAGACGCAGATACGCAGTATTTT
TRBJ1-4 | 15 | . | TRBV6-1 | CASSEGSRVGEKLFF | TGTGCCAGCAGTGAAGGGAGCAGGGTGGGGGAAAAACTGTTTTTT
TRBJ1-1 | 16 | . | TRBV6-5 | CASSWRGPGRGTEAFF | TGTGCCAGCAGTTGGCGGGGACCCGGCCGCGGCACTGAAGCTTTCTTT
TRBJ1-1 | 16 | . | TRBV10-3 | CAISDLETGQGFEAFF | TGTGCCATCAGTGACTTAGAAACCGGACAAGGGTTTGAAGCTTTCTTT
TRBJ1-1 | 13 | . | TRBV19 | CASSLISGPEAFF | TGTGCCAGTAGTTTAATTTCGGGACCCGAAGCTTTCTTT
TRBJ1-5 | 12 | . | TRBV6-1 | CASSETPQPQHF | TGTGCCAGCAGTGAAACGCCTCAGCCCCAGCATTTT
TRBJ1-4 | 14 | TRBD1 | TRBV9 | CASSGGQGSEKLFF | TGTGCCAGCAGCGGCGGACAGGGAAGTGAAAAACTGTTTTTT
TRBJ2-3 | 13 | . | TRBV27 | CASSSTYTDTQYF | TGTGCCAGCAGTTCAACATACACAGATACGCAGTATTTT
TRBJ2-7 | 15 | . | TRBV27 | CASSLEGPPSYEQYF | TGTGCCAGCAGTTTAGAGGGACCACCCAGCTACGAGCAGTACTTC